This T cell receptor beta chain comes out of a study of cytomegalovirus exposure and HLA in healthy donors. Amplification used 60 Vbeta primers and 13 Jbeta primers. Profiling relied on immunoSEQ multiplex PCR, and the TCRdb table lists in-frame clones only, not all of them. The table records around 200,000 clones, less than 80% of them present only once. Study findings and constraints: Available immune exposure information was restricted to CMV serostatus only. Within an earlier analysis, most TCR beta V segments proved productive either about 90% or about 30% of the time.

Unmatched junction bases numbered 14, after V lost 3 bases and J lost 5 bases. This CDR3 has 17 amino acids. Germline V gene data show CDR1 as SGHAT and CDR2 as FQNNGV. On this clone: Its antigen is undetermined.

Sample: PBMCs. The chain links TRBV11-2 to TRBJ2-7, with 9 nucleotides matching TRBD1. The source of this sequence is a woman in her twenties or thirties in good health and CMV-seropositive. The CDR3 spells CASSFPFLNRDRDEQYF. For the CDR3, the DNA is TGTGCCAGCAGCTTCCCATTTCTCAACCGGGACAGGGACGAGCAGTACTTC.